Below, 20 T cell receptor beta chains from the same sample are listed, as sequenced in a study of T cells in localized non-small cell lung cancer. This table comes from immunoSEQ multiplex PCR, and its TCRdb copy is limited to in-frame clones, with some not included. The table has around 31,000 clones, under 95% seen once. Specimen: peripheral blood, collected before any cancer treatment. Receptor source: a woman aged 40-69 years with stage I lung adenocarcinoma.

The chain links TRBV19 to TRBJ1-6; perhaps TRBD1 as D (5 bases). This CDR3 is built from 15 residues. Germline values: CDR1 LNHDA, CDR2 SQIVND (reference sequence). V dropped 3 bases and J dropped 7 bases, with 13 bases sitting between them. This CDR3 is CASSMRRRDNSPLHF. The CDR3 nucleotides are TGTGCCAGTAGTATGCGCCGCCGGGACAATTCACCCCTCCACTTT. Filled out from reference TRBV19 and TRBJ1-6, the complete variable domain reads DGGITQSPKYLFRKEGQNVTLSCEQNLNHDAMYWYRQDPGQGLRLIYYSQIVNDFQKGDIAEGYSVSREKKESFPLTVTSAQKNPTAFYLCASSMRRRDNSPLHFGNGTRLTVT.

The chain couples TRBV29-1 to TRBJ2-7, with D tentatively TRBD1 (6 bases). This CDR3 region has 13 residues. Germline CDR1 and CDR2: SQVTM and ANQGSEA. Trimming removed 4 bases from V and 2 bases from J, with 12 bases in between. CDR3 nucleotides: TGCAGCGTTGGGGGTAAGGGGGCCTACGAGCAGTACTTC. This sequence encodes CSVGGKGAYEQYF.

The chain carries TRBV5-8 and TRBJ2-7; D may be TRBD1 or TRBD2 (6 bases each). This CDR3 has 14 amino acids. Germline V gene data show CDR1 as SGHTS and CDR2 as YDEGEE. Between the trimmed V and J ends, which lost 1 base and 4 bases, there was a span of 12 bases. CDR3 amino acids: CASSLPGGPYEQYF. For the CDR3, the DNA is TGTGCCAGCAGCTTGCCTGGGGGGCCTTACGAGCAGTACTTC. Full variable domain (outside the CDR3, taken from reference TRBV5-8 and TRBJ2-7): EAGVTQSPTHLIKTRGQQATLRCSPISGHTSVYWYQQALGLGLQFLLWYDEGEERNRGNFPPRFSGRQFPNYSSELNVNALELEDSALYLCASSLPGGPYEQYFGPGTRLTVT.

This chain links TRBV27 with TRBJ1-1; D is unclear. Germline CDR1 reads MNHEY; CDR2 reads SMNVEV (reference sequence). Trimming cost V 3 bases and J 1 base, with 12 bases left between them. This CDR3 is 15 amino acids long. CDR3 residues: CASSFSRLQNTEAFF. The CDR3 region has the DNA TGTGCCAGCAGTTTTTCGAGGCTTCAGAACACTGAAGCTTTCTTT.

The rearrangement joins TRBV18 to TRBJ2-6; either TRBD1 or TRBD2 may supply D (5 bases each). V lost 2 bases and J 0 bases, leaving 11 bases between the germline ends. CDR1 is KGHSH and CDR2 is LQKENI in the germline V gene. The CDR3 sequence is 17 residues long. CDR3 residues: CASSPSGTHSGANVLTF. The CDR3 coding sequence is TGTGCCAGCTCACCATCCGGGACCCACTCTGGGGCCAACGTCCTGACTTTC.

The chain is built from TRBV4-3 and TRBJ2-7; TRBD1 aligns across 7 bases. This CDR3 contains 15 residues. The V gene end was trimmed by 4 bases and the J gene end by 0 bases; junction bases not matched to a gene: 6. From germline, CDR1 is LGHNA and CDR2 YSLEER. The CDR3 loop reads CASSRAQGTSYEQYF. As DNA, the CDR3 is TGCGCCAGCAGCCGAGCACAGGGGACCTCCTACGAGCAGTACTTC.

V gene TRBV9 combines with J gene TRBJ2-1; no firm D call. Germline CDR1 is SGDLS and CDR2 is YYNGEE. Trimming took off 0 bases at V and 10 bases at J, with 11 bases between the two ends. The CDR3 is 13 residues long. CDR3 nucleotides: TGTGCCAGCAGCGTAGCTATTCGTCTGGAGCAGTTCTTC. This gives the protein CASSVAIRLEQFF.

The chain combines TRBV11-2 with TRBJ1-2, with unresolved D. The CDR3 is 15 residues long. The germline gives CDR1 SGHAT, CDR2 FQNNGV. Trimming stripped 5 bases from V and 3 bases from J, with 16 bases between. CDR3: CASSLRRMIDYGYTF. Written as DNA, the CDR3 is TGTGCCAGCAGCCTTCGGAGGATGATAGACTATGGCTACACCTTC.

The J gene is TRBJ2-3, the V gene TRBV7-6; 11 nucleotides agree with TRBD2. V dropped 3 bases and J dropped 2; count of bases not matched to a gene: 4. Germline CDR1 and CDR2: SGHVS and FNYEAQ. The CDR3 is 16 amino acids. CDR3 sequence: CASSFGGLAVTDTQYF. The CDR3 DNA reads TGTGCCAGCAGCTTTGGGGGACTAGCGGTCACAGATACGCAGTATTTT.

The rearrangement joins TRBV19 to TRBJ1-2; D may be TRBD1 (6 bases). The length of the CDR3 is 13 residues. The V end was cut by 5 bases, the J end by 8 bases, with 15 bases between. Germline CDR1 and CDR2: LNHDA and SQIVND (reference sequence). Here the CDR3 reads CASSSPYRAGYTF. The CDR3 region has the DNA TGTGCCAGTAGTTCCCCCTACAGGGCCGGCTACACCTTC.

The chain employs TRBV10-3 and TRBJ1-3; D gene ambiguous. CDR1 ENHRY and CDR2 SYGVKD come from the germline V gene. V was cut by 10 bases and J by 0 bases, with 7 bases left in between. The CDR3 loop spans 12 amino acids. The CDR3 DNA is TGTGCCACTGGGTCCTCTGGAAACACCATATATTTT. Its translation: CATGSSGNTIYF.

This chain connects TRBV5-1 to TRBJ1-5, with a tentative D call TRBD1 (6 bases). Germline V gene lookup returns CDR1 SGHRS and CDR2 YFSETQ. CDR3 size: 14 residues. V lost 0 bases and J lost 11, with 15 bases in between. CDR3 coding DNA: TGCGCCAGCAGCTTGGATCCAGGGGTTGAGACCCAGCATTTT. It is translated as CASSLDPGVETQHF.

The chain recombines TRBV14 with TRBJ2-7; maybe TRBD2 (5 bases). Trimming took off 4 bases at V and 6 bases at J, with 13 bases between the two ends. Germline V gives CDR1 SGHDN, CDR2 FVKESK. The CDR3 totals 13 residues. The CDR3 coding sequence is TGTGCCAGCAGCCCCCTATTAGCGTCCGAGCAGTACTTC. Translating it yields CASSPLLASEQYF.

The CDR3 protein is CASSLAPSDTQYF. CDR3 DNA sequence: TGTGCCAGCAGCTTAGCACCCTCAGATACGCAGTATTTT. The chain links TRBV7-8 to TRBJ2-3; D unresolved. The germline CDR1 and CDR2 sequences are SGHVS and FQNEAQ. The CDR3 covers 13 residues. V lost 0 bases to trimming and J lost 4 bases, with 5 bases between them.

This clone is medium-sized. The J gene is TRBJ2-7, the V gene TRBV7-8; D is perhaps TRBD1 or TRBD2 (5 bases each). CDR3 length: 15 residues. V lost 4 bases to trimming and J lost 2 bases, with 15 bases between them. CDR1 is SGHVS, CDR2 FQNEAQ, per germline. CDR3 amino acids: CASSSLWGLPYEQYF. CDR3 bases: TGTGCCAGCAGCTCGCTGTGGGGGTTGCCCTACGAGCAGTACTTC.

This clone has just one count. The genes are TRBV11-3 and TRBJ2-1, with D possibly matching TRBD1 (6 bases). The CDR3 extends over 15 amino acids. Germline CDR1 is SGHNT and CDR2 is YENEEA. V lost 5 bases to trimming and J lost 1 base, with 12 bases between them. CDR3 DNA sequence: TGTGCCAGCAGCCCGGGGCAGGGGTCCTACAATGAGCAGTTCTTC. Translating it yields CASSPGQGSYNEQFF.

The chain is built from TRBV6-5 and TRBJ2-6; D is undetermined. The V gene lost 2 bases and the J gene lost 1 base, with 9 bases spanning the gap. Germline V gene lookup returns CDR1 MNHEY and CDR2 SVGAGI. This CDR3 is 16 amino acids long. The CDR3 DNA reads TGTGCCAGCAGTTACAAGGGTTCATCTGGGGCCAACGTCCTGACTTTC. This codes for CASSYKGSSGANVLTF.

The rearrangement links TRBV5-1 to TRBJ2-2, with D perhaps TRBD1 or TRBD2 (6 bases each). V was cut by 3 bases and J by 0 bases, with 18 bases left in between. Germline assignment: CDR1 SGHRS and CDR2 YFSETQ. This CDR3 region has 18 residues. The CDR3 loop is CASSSQGGSLSNTGELFF. In nucleotides, the CDR3 is TGCGCCAGCAGCTCACAGGGAGGTTCTCTCTCGAACACCGGGGAGCTGTTTTTT.

V usage is TRBV15 and J usage is TRBJ2-7; a weak D match, TRBD2 (5 bases). This CDR3 is 13 amino acids long. V was shortened by 3 bases and J by 3 bases, with 9 bases between the two germline ends. Germline V lookup: CDR1 LNHNV, CDR2 YYDKDF (reference sequence). This CDR3 reads CATSRSGNYEQYF. DNA for the CDR3: TGTGCCACCAGCAGGTCCGGGAACTACGAGCAGTACTTC.

Written as DNA, the CDR3 is TGTGCCAGCAGCTTCGGGACAGCCCGGTTGGATACGCAGTATTTT. Protein sequence: CASSFGTARLDTQYF. This chain joins TRBV7-2 and TRBJ2-3; 7 bases are shared with TRBD1. The V gene's germline CDR1 is SGHTA and CDR2 FQGNSA. J was trimmed by 6 bases and V by 3 bases; bases with no gene match: 9. The CDR3 consists of 15 residues.